This TCR beta chain comes out of a study of glioma-infiltrating T cells. Amplification of TCR alpha and beta CDR3 regions from RNA used iRepertoire nested multiplex PCR. MiXCR, run by TCRdb on the multiplex PCR reads, gives a single entry per CDR3 protein. Of fewer than 500,000 distinct CDR3 sequences listed, around 38% are singletons. This clonotype showed up many times. Sequencing used glioma tissue, nonneoplastic brain tissue, or PBMCs (not recorded which). The sequence was collected from a human donor with low-grade glioma or glioblastoma, undergoing nonglioma brain surgery, or in good health (not recorded which).

CDR3 sequence (DNA): TGTGCCAGCAGGGTGAACACTGAAGCTTTCTTT. Its translation: CASRVNTEAFF. The chain is built from TRBV2 and TRBJ1-1; unclear D gene. V was pared by 6 bases and J by 0 bases, with 2 bases between. Germline V gives CDR1 SNHLY, CDR2 FYNNEI. This CDR3 is built from 11 residues.